The 32 T cell receptor beta chains below come from one sample, sequenced in a study of cytomegalovirus exposure and HLA in healthy donors. Sequencing was performed with immunoSEQ multiplex PCR; in TCRdb, only in-frame clones are kept and a portion is missing. The profile shows roughly 150,000 clones, approximately 86% of them singletons. Sample: PBMCs. The receptor set was obtained from a woman between 18 and 29 years old in good health and CMV-seronegative.

The chain combines TRBV6-5 with TRBJ1-2; D is possibly TRBD1 (5 bases). The CDR3 contains 13 residues. CDR1 and CDR2 (germline): MNHEY, SVGAGI. Trimming shortened V by 6 bases and J by 4 bases, and 12 bases separated the two germline ends. The CDR3 DNA is TGTGCCAGCAGACAACAGGATCTCTATGGCTACACCTTC. Encoded protein: CASRQQDLYGYTF.

This rearrangement joins TRBV6-5 to TRBJ2-7, with a weak D call TRBD2 (6 bases). The length of the CDR3 is 15 residues. Germline V lookup: CDR1 MNHEY, CDR2 SVGAGI. V was shortened by 0 bases and J by 6 bases, with 15 bases between the two germline ends. The CDR3 region has the DNA TGTGCCAGCAGTTACTCGCCTTGGGACTTGGGCGAGCAGTACTTC. Translating it yields CASSYSPWDLGEQYF.

V is TRBV13 and J is TRBJ2-2; D gene uncertain. CDR3 length equals 14 residues. Between the trimmed V and J ends, which lost 0 bases and 2 bases, there was a span of 4 bases. Germline V gene lookup returns CDR1 PRHDT and CDR2 FYEKMQ (reference sequence). CDR3 nucleotide sequence: TGTGCCAGCAGCTTAGGCAGAAACACCGGGGAGCTGTTTTTT. Encoded protein: CASSLGRNTGELFF.

The chain is built from TRBV9 and TRBJ1-1, with D uncertain. The CDR3 length is 13 residues. V was trimmed by 3 bases and J by 10 bases, leaving 16 bases between them. CDR1 and CDR2 (germline): SGDLS, YYNGEE. The CDR3 DNA follows: TGTGCCAGCAGCGATAAACCGGGAAGCGGAGCTTTCTTT. Translated: CASSDKPGSGAFF.

This clone was seen just once. The rearrangement joins TRBV10-3 to TRBJ1-2, with 10 bases aligning to TRBD1. The CDR3 length is 19 residues. Per germline, CDR1 ENHRY and CDR2 SYGVKD. V lost 4 bases, J lost 8 bases, and 22 bases stayed unmatched. Here the CDR3 DNA reads TGTGCCATCAGTGGACCTAGAGTCCTTCGGACAGGGGGGACGGGAGGCTACACCTTC. Translated: CAISGPRVLRTGGTGGYTF.

The gene calls are TRBV30 and TRBJ2-7; 7 bases match TRBD1. The V gene's germline CDR1 is GTSNPN and CDR2 SVGIG (reference sequence). The CDR3 extends over 13 amino acids. V trimming: 7 bases; J trimming: 4 bases; junction bases outside the gene matches: 10. The CDR3 DNA sequence: TGTGCCTTTCTAACAGGGGTTTCGTACGAGCAGTACTTC. This encodes CAFLTGVSYEQYF.

The rearrangement joins TRBV15 to TRBJ2-7; 8 bases are a match to TRBD1. Trimming took 6 bases from V and 2 from J; bases not matched to a gene: 6. In germline, CDR1 is LNHNV, CDR2 YYDKDF (reference sequence). This CDR3 is 14 amino acids long. The CDR3 protein is CATRRGQGAYEQYF. CDR3 bases: TGTGCCACCAGACGTGGACAGGGCGCCTACGAGCAGTACTTC.

The chain couples TRBV11-2 to TRBJ2-3; perhaps TRBD2 as D (6 bases). The length of the CDR3 is 17 residues. V shed 4 bases and J shed 0 bases, with 17 bases lying between them. Germline CDR1 and CDR2: SGHAT and FQNNGV. The CDR3 reads CASSSPWRGRSTDTQYF. The CDR3 DNA sequence: TGTGCCAGCAGCTCCCCTTGGAGGGGTCGCAGCACAGATACGCAGTATTTT.

The V call is TRBV7-6, the J call TRBJ2-7; D unresolved. CDR1 is SGHVS and CDR2 is FNYEAQ in the germline V gene. The CDR3 loop spans 15 amino acids. V was trimmed by 2 bases and J by 5 bases, leaving 16 bases between them. The CDR3 region has the DNA TGTGCCAGCAGCTTATTCAGGAATAGATATCACGAGCAGTACTTC. It yields the protein CASSLFRNRYHEQYF.

This clone has a single count. This chain links TRBV2 with TRBJ1-5; D call uncertain. The CDR3 spans 15 residues. Germline CDR1 reads SNHLY; CDR2 reads FYNNEI. Deletions cut 5 bases from V and 4 bases from J, with 15 bases between. The CDR3 loop is CASSYLYQENQPQHF. CDR3 coding DNA: TGTGCCAGCAGTTACCTCTATCAGGAAAATCAGCCCCAGCATTTT.

This chain uses TRBV19 with TRBJ1-1, with a possible D match to TRBD1 (6 bases). The germline V gene encodes CDR1 LNHDA and CDR2 SQIVND (reference sequence). CDR3 length: 14 residues. V was trimmed by 2 bases and J by 3 bases, leaving 10 bases between them. CDR3 residues: CASSILGGDTEAFF. The DNA of the CDR3 is TGTGCCAGTAGTATATTAGGGGGAGACACTGAAGCTTTCTTT.

The chain recombines TRBV30 with TRBJ1-2, with unresolved D. The V gene's germline CDR1 is GTSNPN and CDR2 SVGIG (reference sequence). Trimming took off 4 bases at V and 2 bases at J, with 11 bases between the two ends. This CDR3 is 13 amino acids long. For the CDR3, the DNA is TGTGCCTGGAATCGCGCTCCCAACTATGGCTACACCTTC. This encodes CAWNRAPNYGYTF.

The genes are TRBV5-1 and TRBJ1-2, with 8 positions matching TRBD1. CDR1 is SGHRS, CDR2 YFSETQ, per germline. The trim removed 4 bases at V and 0 bases at J, leaving 11 bases unmatched. The CDR3 is made up of 17 amino acids. DNA of the CDR3: TGCGCCAGCAGCCCGGGACAGGTGAATATAGCTAACTATGGCTACACCTTC. It translates to CASSPGQVNIANYGYTF.

The V gene is TRBV6-5, the J gene TRBJ2-1; 11 positions match TRBD2. CDR1 is MNHEY and CDR2 is SVGAGI in the germline V gene. J was trimmed by 9 bases and V by 5 bases; bases with no gene match: 3. There are 13 residues in the CDR3. DNA for the CDR3: TGTGCCAGCAGTACGGGGACTAGCGGTGAGCAGTTCTTC. Its protein is CASSTGTSGEQFF.

The chain combines TRBV15 with TRBJ1-4; D gene ambiguous. CDR1 is LNHNV, CDR2 YYDKDF, per germline (reference sequence). V gave up 1 base and J gave up 8 bases, with 8 bases separating them. The CDR3 is 13 residues long. The DNA for the CDR3 is TGTGCCACCAGCAGAGGCGGCCTAGAAAAACTGTTTTTT. This codes for CATSRGGLEKLFF.

V gene TRBV30 combines with J gene TRBJ2-3; 9 nucleotides line up with TRBD2. The CDR3 loop spans 14 amino acids. From germline, CDR1 is GTSNPN and CDR2 SVGIG (reference sequence). V lost 2 bases, J lost 8 bases, and 8 bases stayed unmatched. CDR3 in amino acids: CAWSLAGGPATQYF. The CDR3, as DNA: TGTGCCTGGAGTCTGGCGGGGGGGCCAGCTACGCAGTATTTT.

V is TRBV4-3 and J is TRBJ2-7, with TRBD1 identical over 9 bases. V shed 1 base and J 5 bases; nucleotides not matched to a gene: 6. The CDR3 totals 15 residues. Germline V gene lookup returns CDR1 LGHNA and CDR2 YSLEER. The CDR3 bases are TGCGCCAGCAGCCAAGTATGGGACAGGGTTCACGAGCAGTACTTC. Its protein is CASSQVWDRVHEQYF.

The CDR3 nucleotides are TGTGCCAGCAGTTCTCCGGGACAGGGGGGCTACGAGCAGTACTTC. Protein: CASSSPGQGGYEQYF. V is TRBV27 and J is TRBJ2-7; 11 bases match TRBD1. The CDR3 is made up of 15 amino acids. The V segment lost 4 bases and the J segment 3 bases; nucleotides outside the gene matches: 5. Per germline, CDR1 MNHEY and CDR2 SMNVEV (reference sequence).

This clone was counted once. The genes are TRBV5-5 and TRBJ2-7; 7 bases are shared with TRBD1. CDR1 is SGHKS and CDR2 is YYEKEE in the germline V gene (reference sequence). This CDR3 comprises 13 residues. J gave up 3 bases and V 4 bases, and 4 bases lay outside the gene matches. Here the CDR3 DNA reads TGTGCCAGCAGCCAGGGACAGAACTACGAGCAGTACTTC. Amino acid sequence: CASSQGQNYEQYF.

This chain links TRBV5-8 with TRBJ2-7, with a weak D call TRBD1 (6 bases). V was trimmed by 9 bases and J by 2 bases, leaving 12 bases between them. This CDR3 has 12 amino acids. Germline CDR1 is SGHTS and CDR2 is YDEGEE. CDR3 in amino acids: CATHRATYEQYF. CDR3 in DNA: TGTGCCACCCACAGGGCCACCTACGAGCAGTACTTC.

The rearrangement joins TRBV19 to TRBJ1-1; 8 bases are shared with TRBD1. This CDR3 contains 13 residues. Losses at the gene ends were 4 bases for V and 5 bases for J; bases not matched to a gene: 3. Germline assignment: CDR1 LNHDA and CDR2 SQIVND (reference sequence). CDR3 sequence: CASSTTGGTEAFF. As DNA, the CDR3 is TGTGCCAGTAGTACCACAGGGGGAACTGAAGCTTTCTTT.

The chain uses TRBV9 and TRBJ1-5; D not certain. CDR1 is SGDLS and CDR2 is YYNGEE in the germline V gene. This CDR3 has 12 amino acids. V was shortened by 4 bases and J by 9 bases, with 11 bases between the two germline ends. CDR3 nucleotides: TGTGCCAGCAGCCAAGCCCATGGGCCCCAGCATTTT. Its translation: CASSQAHGPQHF.

This clone has a count of ten or more. This chain joins TRBV9 and TRBJ2-2; 8 positions match TRBD1. CDR1 is SGDLS and CDR2 is YYNGEE in the germline V gene. The J segment lost 5 bases and the V segment lost 4 bases, leaving 7 bases of the junction unmatched. This CDR3 contains 15 residues. CDR3 sequence (DNA): TGTGCCAGCAGCCGACAGGGGCTTGGAACCGGGGAGCTGTTTTTT. Translating gives CASSRQGLGTGELFF.

The V call is TRBV5-1, the J call TRBJ1-4; the D is unclear. The germline CDR1 and CDR2 sequences are SGHRS and YFSETQ. V lost 3 bases and J lost 8, with 8 bases in between. This CDR3 has 12 residues. The CDR3 DNA sequence: TGCGCCAGCAGCTGGGGAGGGGAAAAACTGTTTTTT. Translated: CASSWGGEKLFF.

The J gene is TRBJ2-3, the V gene TRBV7-9; the match to TRBD1 covers 10 bases. The CDR3 extends over 15 amino acids. CDR1 is SEHNR and CDR2 is FQNEAQ in the germline V gene (reference sequence). The V segment lost 4 bases and the J segment 3 bases; nucleotides outside the gene matches: 4. CDR3 nucleotides: TGTGCCAGCAGCTCGGGACAGGGGAGTACAGATACGCAGTATTTT. Translation gives CASSSGQGSTDTQYF.

The chain recombines TRBV6-1 with TRBJ2-5, with a weak D call TRBD2 (5 bases). Trimming shortened V by 4 bases and J by 5 bases, and 17 bases separated the two germline ends. The CDR3 sequence is 15 residues long. CDR1 and CDR2 (germline): MNHNS, SASEGT. CDR3 bases: TGTGCCAGCAGTGCCTCTTTTGGAGGCTCGGAGACCCAGTACTTC. Translation gives CASSASFGGSETQYF.

The chain couples TRBV5-4 to TRBJ2-3; D is possibly TRBD1 (5 bases). Germline CDR1 is SGHNT and CDR2 is YYREEE (reference sequence). This CDR3 contains 14 residues. Trimming took off 0 bases at V and 8 bases at J, with 13 bases between the two ends. The CDR3 protein is CASSLGQLDLTQYF. The CDR3 bases are TGTGCCAGCAGCTTGGGACAGCTAGACCTTACGCAGTATTTT.

This chain joins TRBV5-1 and TRBJ1-4; 9 bases fit TRBD1. Germline V lookup: CDR1 SGHRS, CDR2 YFSETQ. Trimming removed 2 bases from V and 8 bases from J; junction bases left unmatched: 10. CDR3 length equals 16 residues. The CDR3 bases are TGCGCCAGCAGCTTCTCCGGGACAGGGAACAGGGAAAAACTGTTTTTT. Amino acids: CASSFSGTGNREKLFF.

V and J are TRBV5-1 and TRBJ1-1, with 8 bases aligning to TRBD1. Germline CDR1 and CDR2: SGHRS and YFSETQ. This CDR3 region has 14 residues. V gave up 5 bases and J gave up 2 bases; unmatched junction bases: 5. CDR3 in amino acids: CASRPTGANTEAFF. In nucleotides, the CDR3 is TGCGCCAGCAGACCGACAGGGGCAAACACTGAAGCTTTCTTT.

A single count supports this clone. This sequence joins TRBV4-1 and TRBJ2-3; maybe TRBD1 (6 bases). The ends were cut back, 1 base at V and 3 bases at J, with 11 bases in the middle. Germline assignment: CDR1 MGHRA and CDR2 YSYEKL. The CDR3 totals 15 residues. Here the CDR3 reads CASSQVSDRTDTQYF. CDR3 in DNA: TGCGCCAGCAGCCAAGTCTCGGACAGAACAGATACGCAGTATTTT.

This rearrangement joins TRBV9 to TRBJ2-5; 9 nucleotides agree with TRBD1. The V gene's germline CDR1 is SGDLS and CDR2 YYNGEE. The CDR3 length is 15 residues. Trimming removed 6 bases from V and 5 bases from J; junction bases left unmatched: 11. The CDR3 nucleotides are TGTGCCAGCAACGAAGCGACAGGGGGTGGCGAGACCCAGTACTTC. The encoded protein is CASNEATGGGETQYF. The whole variable domain, filled in from reference TRBV9 and TRBJ2-5, reads DSGVTQTPKHLITATGQRVTLRCSPRSGDLSVYWYQQSLDQGLQFLIQYYNGEERAKGNILERFSAQQFPDLHSELNLSSLELGDSALYFCASNEATGGGETQYFGPGTRLLVL.

Only one count was recorded for this clone. Germline and junction disagree at one end, which may indicate a read error. V usage is TRBV5-4 and J usage is TRBJ1-4; TRBD1 might be the D (5 bases). This CDR3 region has 17 residues. Germline CDR1 is SGHNT and CDR2 is YYREEE (reference sequence). CDR3 sequence reads: CASSLQPSTVANEKLFF. CDR3 nucleotide sequence: TGCGCCAGCAGCCTGCAACCATCGACAGTAGCTAATGAAAAACTGTTTTTT.